Following are 8 T cell receptor beta chains from one sample sequenced in a study of naive and memory T cell subsets. The beta constant-region primer was an equimolar mix of two oligonucleotides covering TRBC1 and TRBC2. Ligated cDNA was amplified by four rounds of PCR with nested alpha and beta constant-region primers and SP2. TCRdb re-analysed the UMI-ligation and nested PCR reads in MiXCR, keeping a single row per CDR3 protein. The sample contains some 30,000 distinct CDR3 sequences, 15% to 20% of which appear only once. The sequencing input was effector memory CD4+ T cells from blood. The subset was: effector memory, CD45RA- CD27-. The receptors stem from a human donor in good health.

This clonotype occurred many times. V gene TRBV19 combines with J gene TRBJ1-2, with D perhaps TRBD1 (5 bases). Germline assignment: CDR1 LNHDA and CDR2 SQIVND (reference sequence). Trimming stripped 5 bases from V and 3 bases from J, with 16 bases between. The CDR3 totals 15 residues. The CDR3 DNA follows: TGTGCCAGTAGTTCGAGACGGGGGATTGACTATGGCTACACCTTC. Its protein is CASSSRRGIDYGYTF. The whole variable domain, remainder taken from reference TRBV19 and TRBJ1-2, is DGGITQSPKYLFRKEGQNVTLSCEQNLNHDAMYWYRQDPGQGLRLIYYSQIVNDFQKGDIAEGYSVSREKKESFPLTVTSAQKNPTAFYLCASSSRRGIDYGYTFGSGTRLTVV.

This clonotype was observed many times. This rearrangement joins TRBV6-6 to TRBJ1-1; 8 bases are a match to TRBD1. The germline V gene has CDR1 MNHNY and CDR2 SVGAGI (reference sequence). The CDR3 extends over 15 amino acids. Unmatched junction bases numbered 7, after V lost 6 bases and J lost 1 base. The DNA for the CDR3 is TGTGCCAGCAGCCGCAACACAGGGGGGAACACTGAAGCTTTCTTT. Translated, it gives CASSRNTGGNTEAFF.

V is TRBV28 and J is TRBJ2-5; 7 nucleotides match TRBD1. This CDR3 has 16 amino acids. Germline V CDR1 and CDR2: MDHEN, SYDVKM. Trimming removed 5 bases from V and 2 bases from J; junction bases left unmatched: 11. CDR3 nucleotides: TGTGCCAGCAGTCCTACACAGGGGATAGGACAAGAGACCCAGTACTTC. Its protein product is CASSPTQGIGQETQYF.

This clonotype has at least ten counts. The chain uses TRBV6-2 or TRBV6-3 and TRBJ1-1, with 10 positions matching TRBD1. V gave up 8 bases and J gave up 4 bases; unmatched junction bases: 13. CDR1 and CDR2 from the germline V gene are MNHEY and SVGEGT. The CDR3 loop spans 16 amino acids. CDR3 loop: CASAYRSRTGGTEAFF. Here the CDR3 DNA reads TGTGCCAGCGCCTACCGTTCTAGGACAGGGGGCACTGAAGCTTTCTTT.

V usage is TRBV6-5 and J usage is TRBJ2-2, with 7 bases lining up with TRBD1. This CDR3 is 15 amino acids long. V dropped 6 bases and J dropped 4; count of bases not matched to a gene: 8. CDR1 and CDR2 from the germline V gene are MNHEY and SVGAGI. CDR3 sequence reads: CASRLQGTSTGELFF. CDR3 coding DNA: TGTGCCAGCAGGCTACAGGGGACGAGCACCGGGGAGCTGTTTTTT.

The chain is built from TRBV27 and TRBJ2-7; 8 bases match TRBD1. V lost 6 bases, J lost 7 bases, and 11 bases stayed unmatched. The length of the CDR3 is 14 residues. Germline CDR1 reads MNHEY; CDR2 reads SMNVEV (reference sequence). CDR3 DNA: TGTGCCAGCAGGAGATCGGGACAGGCCGAAGAGCAGTACTTC. This gives the protein CASRRSGQAEEQYF.

The table lists this clonotype with a few counts. The DNA of the CDR3 is TGTGCCAGCAGTCAAGGACAGACCTTACTTAACCAAGAGACCCAGTACTTC. It translates to CASSQGQTLLNQETQYF. The V call is TRBV6-2 or TRBV6-3, the J call TRBJ2-5; TRBD1 might be the D (6 bases). Germline V CDR1 and CDR2: MNHEY, SVGEGT. V was cut by 5 bases and J by 0 bases, with 19 bases left in between. The CDR3 covers 17 residues.

The chain couples TRBV4-1 to TRBJ1-2; 7 positions agree with TRBD1. From germline, CDR1 is MGHRA and CDR2 YSYEKL. The CDR3 contains 18 residues. V shed 0 bases, J shed 4 bases, and the junction held 14 bases outside the gene matches. CDR3 loop: CASSQDRFGQVAAYGYTF. The CDR3 DNA sequence: TGCGCCAGCAGCCAAGATCGATTCGGACAGGTCGCGGCCTATGGCTACACCTTC.